Below, 32 T cell receptor beta chains from the same sample are listed, as sequenced in a study of cytotoxic CD8 clonotypes in ibrutinib-treated CLL. TCRdb's copy holds only in-frame clones and misses some; the assay was immunoSEQ multiplex PCR. This table has 200,000 to 250,000 clones, 60% to 80% appearing once. The sample consisted of PBMCs, taken after 12 months of ibrutinib treatment. Receptor source: a human donor with chronic lymphocytic leukemia.

The genes are TRBV29-1 and TRBJ2-7; the match to TRBD2 covers 11 bases. CDR3 length: 13 residues. V trimming: 2 bases; J trimming: 3 bases; junction bases outside the gene matches: 0. Germline CDR1 is SQVTM and CDR2 is ANQGSEA. The CDR3 DNA follows: TGCAGCGTTGAAACTAGCGGGAGCTACGAGCAGTACTTC. Its protein product is CSVETSGSYEQYF.

V is TRBV29-1 and J is TRBJ2-7, with 14 positions matching TRBD2. V trimming: 7 bases; J trimming: 7 bases; junction bases outside the gene matches: 9. Germline V gene sequence: CDR1 SQVTM, CDR2 ANQGSEA. The length of the CDR3 is 14 residues. CDR3 sequence: CSAGTSGSFGEQYF. The DNA of the CDR3 is TGCAGCGCCGGGACTAGCGGGAGCTTTGGTGAGCAGTACTTC.

This chain connects TRBV10-3 to TRBJ2-7, with 8 bases that match TRBD2. Germline CDR1 reads ENHRY; CDR2 reads SYGVKD. V lost 10 bases to trimming and J lost 3 bases; unmatched junction nucleotides: 8. This CDR3 has 13 amino acids. The CDR3 loop is CATGGTSFYEQYF. CDR3 DNA: TGTGCCACCGGTGGGACTAGTTTCTACGAGCAGTACTTC.

This clone has just one count. The J gene is TRBJ1-2, the V gene TRBV6-6, with D unresolved. This CDR3 region has 14 residues. With 0 bases removed from V and 4 bases from J, the gap between germline ends came to 9 bases. CDR1 MNHNY and CDR2 SVGAGI come from the germline V gene (reference sequence). The CDR3 DNA follows: TGTGCCAGCAGTTACTCAAGAGGGATCTATGGCTACACCTTC. Its protein product is CASSYSRGIYGYTF.

This chain joins TRBV28 and TRBJ2-1, with TRBD2 as a possible D gene (6 bases). The CDR3 has 14 residues. Trimming left V 3 bases short and J 7 bases short, with 13 bases between. Germline assignment: CDR1 MDHEN and CDR2 SYDVKM. CDR3 DNA sequence: TGTGCCAGCAGTTTCGGGAGTTACGCAAATGAGCAGTTCTTC. Protein sequence: CASSFGSYANEQFF.

This sequence joins TRBV28 and TRBJ1-1, with D possibly TRBD1 on 6 matching bases. The germline V and J ends were trimmed by 3 bases and 6 bases, with 23 bases remaining between them. Germline values: CDR1 MDHEN, CDR2 SYDVKM. There are 17 residues in the CDR3. The CDR3 loop reads CASSFVGTQGGWAEAFF. Written as DNA, the CDR3 is TGTGCCAGCAGTTTCGTTGGGACTCAAGGGGGATGGGCTGAAGCTTTCTTT.

The rearrangement uses TRBV9 and TRBJ2-3; TRBD2 aligns across 9 bases. The trim removed 2 bases at V and 0 bases at J, leaving 4 bases unmatched. The CDR3 extends over 16 amino acids. Germline CDR1 reads SGDLS; CDR2 reads YYNGEE. This CDR3 is CASSVTSGSSTDTQYF. CDR3 in DNA: TGTGCCAGCAGCGTGACTAGCGGCTCTAGCACAGATACGCAGTATTTT.

The rearrangement joins TRBV7-2 to TRBJ2-7; D unclear. The germline gives CDR1 SGHTA, CDR2 FQGNSA. V was trimmed by 6 bases and J by 6 bases, leaving 15 bases between them. This CDR3 has 13 amino acids. In DNA form, the CDR3 reads TGTGCCAGCAGTAGGGTGGTCTACGGCGAGCAGTACTTC. Its translation is CASSRVVYGEQYF. Drawing the rest from reference TRBV7-2 and TRBJ2-7, the complete variable domain is GAGVSQSPSNKVTEKGKDVELRCDPISGHTALYWYRQSLGQGLEFLIYFQGNSAPDKSGLPSDRFSAERTGGSVSTLTIQRTQQEDSAVYLCASSRVVYGEQYFGPGTRLTVT.

V is TRBV25-1 and J is TRBJ2-5; D possibly corresponds to TRBD2 (6 bases). The CDR3 consists of 14 residues. CDR1 and CDR2 (germline): MGHDK, SYGVNS. The ends were cut back, 9 bases at V and 5 bases at J, with 19 bases in the middle. The CDR3 sequence is CASGGSLFRETQYF. CDR3 DNA sequence: TGTGCCAGTGGAGGGTCTCTTTTTCGGGAGACCCAGTACTTC. The full variable domain, its missing parts supplied by reference TRBV25-1 and TRBJ2-5, is EADIYQTPRYLVIGTGKKITLECSQTMGHDKMYWYQQDPGMELHLIHYSYGVNSTEKGDLSSESTVSRIRTEHFPLTLESARPSHTSQYLCASGGSLFRETQYFGPGTRLLVL.

The chain joins TRBV9 to TRBJ2-1; maybe TRBD2 (6 bases). This CDR3 is built from 14 residues. Germline V CDR1 and CDR2: SGDLS, YYNGEE. The V and J ends lost 3 bases and 3 bases respectively, with 10 bases between them. The CDR3 DNA reads TGTGCCAGCAGCGCCGGGACTTTCTACAATGAGCAGTTCTTC. The encoded protein is CASSAGTFYNEQFF.

The chain has TRBV19 and TRBJ2-7, with TRBD2 identical over 12 bases. Germline trimming cut 5 bases from V and 0 bases from J; bases unmatched to any gene: 14. In germline, CDR1 is LNHDA, CDR2 SQIVND (reference sequence). The CDR3 is 19 amino acids. The CDR3 region is CASSPDGRTSGDISYEQYF. In nucleotides, the CDR3 is TGTGCCAGTAGTCCTGACGGGAGGACTAGCGGGGACATCTCCTACGAGCAGTACTTC.

Concerning this clone: Other DNA sequences of this sample code for an identical CDR3. This rearrangement joins TRBV27 to TRBJ2-5; D is undetermined. Trimming took 2 bases from V and 3 from J, leaving 7 bases between them. Per the germline V gene, CDR1 is MNHEY and CDR2 is SMNVEV (reference sequence). This CDR3 has 13 amino acids. In DNA, the CDR3 is TGTGCCAGCAGTTTAGGTCGGGAAGAGACCCAGTACTTC. Its translation is CASSLGREETQYF.

The CDR3 here is CASSLPGTLSNQPQHF. CDR3 nucleotides: TGTGCCAGCAGTTTACCCGGGACACTAAGCAATCAGCCCCAGCATTTT. The chain has TRBV28 and TRBJ1-5; the D gene is possibly TRBD1 (6 bases). This CDR3 is built from 16 residues. The V end was cut by 2 bases, the J end by 1 base, with 12 bases between. Germline CDR1 MDHEN, CDR2 SYDVKM. The complete variable domain, with remaining parts taken from reference TRBV28 and TRBJ1-5, reads DVKVTQSSRYLVKRTGEKVFLECVQDMDHENMFWYRQDPGLGLRLIYFSYDVKMKEKGDIPEGYSVSREKKERFSLILESASTNQTSMYLCASSLPGTLSNQPQHFGDGTRLSIL.

This clone was seen a few times. The chain combines TRBV7-8 with TRBJ1-1; D is unresolved. CDR3 size: 14 residues. Germline assignment: CDR1 SGHVS and CDR2 FQNEAQ. V dropped 5 bases and J dropped 1 base, with 11 bases sitting between them. DNA of the CDR3: TGTGCCAGCAGCGCGCGAGAGGGGAACACTGAAGCTTTCTTT. Protein sequence: CASSAREGNTEAFF.

The chain links TRBV18 to TRBJ2-1; D unclear. Trimming took 7 bases from V and 0 from J, leaving 10 bases between them. Per the germline V gene, CDR1 is KGHSH and CDR2 is LQKENI. CDR3 length equals 14 residues. The CDR3 nucleotides read TGTGCCAGCTGGCCGGGTGGCTCCTACAATGAGCAGTTCTTC. It is translated as CASWPGGSYNEQFF.

The genes are TRBV11-2 and TRBJ1-2; 10 bases agree with TRBD1. After removal of 5 bases from V and 6 bases from J, the junction contained 15 bases not matched to a gene. Germline CDR1 SGHAT, CDR2 FQNNGV. The CDR3 length is 17 residues. This CDR3 reads CASSLIRRDRGFHGYTF. Written as DNA, the CDR3 is TGTGCCAGCAGCCTAATCCGGAGGGACAGGGGTTTTCATGGCTACACCTTC.

The V gene is TRBV19, the J gene TRBJ2-7, with TRBD1 identical over 11 bases. The CDR3 is made up of 19 amino acids. Germline lookup yields CDR1 LNHDA and CDR2 SQIVND (reference sequence). Trimming at V came to 6 bases and at J to 1 base, leaving 17 bases not matched to a gene. In nucleotides, the CDR3 is TGTGCCAGTAGCATATATGGGGGCGTCGGGACAGGGGGTTCCTACGAGCAGTACTTC. It translates to CASSIYGGVGTGGSYEQYF.

The genes are TRBV29-1 and TRBJ1-2; D is ambiguous. The germline V gene encodes CDR1 SQVTM and CDR2 ANQGSEA. The CDR3 sequence is 10 residues long. The ends were cut back, 5 bases at V and 7 bases at J, with 8 bases in the middle. CDR3 in amino acids: CSVFGPGYTF. The CDR3 DNA reads as TGCAGCGTTTTTGGGCCTGGCTACACCTTC. The variable domain in full, with the rest retrieved from reference TRBV29-1 and TRBJ1-2, is SAVISQKPSRDICQRGTSLTIQCQVDSQVTMMFWYRQQPGQSLTLIATANQGSEATYESGFVIDKFPISRPNLTFSTLTVSNMSPEDSSIYLCSVFGPGYTFGSGTRLTVV.

This chain links TRBV6-5 with TRBJ2-3, with D possibly matching TRBD2 (6 bases). CDR1 is MNHEY and CDR2 is SVGAGI in the germline V gene. The CDR3 is 15 amino acids. The V gene lost 2 bases and the J gene lost 1 base, with 10 bases spanning the gap. The CDR3 DNA reads as TGTGCCAGCAGTTACGGGGGGTATCGCACAGATACGCAGTATTTT. It is translated as CASSYGGYRTDTQYF.

The chain uses TRBV9 and TRBJ1-1; tentatively, D is TRBD1 (6 bases). Trimming removed 0 bases at V and 1 base at J, with 10 bases between. The CDR3 is 15 amino acids. Germline values: CDR1 SGDLS, CDR2 YYNGEE. This CDR3 reads CASSVGQVTNTEAFF. The DNA for the CDR3 is TGTGCCAGCAGCGTAGGACAGGTTACGAACACTGAAGCTTTCTTT.

The chain uses TRBV27 and TRBJ2-6; D is ambiguous. CDR3 length: 14 residues. The V gene's germline CDR1 is MNHEY and CDR2 SMNVEV (reference sequence). Trimming stripped 1 base from V and 2 bases from J, with 3 bases between. The CDR3 DNA follows: TGTGCCAGCAGTTTATATACTGGGGCCAACGTCCTGACTTTC. Translation gives CASSLYTGANVLTF.

This chain connects TRBV11-2 to TRBJ2-2, with D perhaps matching TRBD1 or TRBD2 (6 bases each). Per germline, CDR1 SGHAT and CDR2 FQNNGV. Trimming cost V 7 bases and J 4 bases, with 16 bases left between them. This CDR3 contains 15 residues. For the CDR3, the DNA is TGTGCCAGCACCCGAGGGGGGCGGGCCACCGGGGAGCTGTTTTTT. This gives the protein CASTRGGRATGELFF.

This sequence joins TRBV6-5 and TRBJ2-2; D is uncertain. This CDR3 is built from 15 residues. V gave up 0 bases and J gave up 2 bases, with 7 bases separating them. The germline V gene has CDR1 MNHEY and CDR2 SVGAGI. The CDR3, as DNA: TGTGCCAGCAGTTACTCTCCAGGAAACACCGGGGAGCTGTTTTTT. Protein sequence: CASSYSPGNTGELFF.

This clone occurred once. The chain couples TRBV2 to TRBJ2-3; TRBD2 aligns across 12 bases. The CDR3 covers 14 residues. Germline CDR1 reads SNHLY; CDR2 reads FYNNEI. With V trimmed by 6 bases and J by 4 bases, 2 bases remained unmatched. Here the CDR3 reads CASSRTSGADTQYF. The CDR3 DNA reads as TGTGCCAGCAGCCGGACTAGCGGGGCAGATACGCAGTATTTT.

The table lists this clone with a few counts. The CDR3 sequence: CASSLVHLPQETQYF. Written as DNA, the CDR3 is TGTGCCAGCAGCTTAGTACACCTTCCCCAAGAGACCCAGTACTTC. V gene TRBV7-8 combines with J gene TRBJ2-5; D ambiguous. The germline V gene has CDR1 SGHVS and CDR2 FQNEAQ. The CDR3 is 15 amino acids. V shed 1 base and J shed 1 base, with 10 bases lying between them.

V usage is TRBV7-2 and J usage is TRBJ1-5; tentatively, D is TRBD1 (6 bases). Per the germline V gene, CDR1 is SGHTA and CDR2 is FQGNSA. This CDR3 contains 16 residues. V lost 5 bases and J lost 4, with 18 bases in between. CDR3 sequence reads: CASSVGTRAGNQPQHF. The CDR3 nucleotides read TGTGCCAGCAGCGTTGGGACACGGGCGGGGAATCAGCCCCAGCATTTT.

The chain links TRBV10-3 to TRBJ2-7, with 9 positions matching TRBD1. Germline V lookup: CDR1 ENHRY, CDR2 SYGVKD. The CDR3 sequence is 15 residues long. The V gene end was trimmed by 6 bases and the J gene end by 5 bases; junction bases not matched to a gene: 11. DNA for the CDR3: TGTGCCATCAGCGCATTGTTGGGACAGGGCAACGAGCAGTACTTC. Residues: CAISALLGQGNEQYF.

The V call is TRBV9, the J call TRBJ2-3, with 7 bases fitting TRBD2. The germline gives CDR1 SGDLS, CDR2 YYNGEE. J lost 1 base, V lost 3 bases, and 14 bases had no gene match. The CDR3 totals 18 residues. CDR3 nucleotides: TGTGCCAGCAGCGGTGGGGCTAGCGGTTGGGTGGGCACAGATACGCAGTATTTT. Amino acid sequence: CASSGGASGWVGTDTQYF.

The V call is TRBV5-4, the J call TRBJ2-3; D uncertain. Germline CDR1 reads SGHNT; CDR2 reads YYREEE (reference sequence). The V end was cut by 4 bases, the J end by 1 base, with 10 bases between. The CDR3 extends over 14 amino acids. CDR3 nucleotides: TGTGCCAGCAGCGAGATTCTTGGCACAGATACGCAGTATTTT. This encodes CASSEILGTDTQYF.

This chain links TRBV30 with TRBJ1-5; D is perhaps TRBD1 (5 bases). V shed 3 bases and J shed 11 bases, with 14 bases lying between them. Per the germline V gene, CDR1 is GTSNPN and CDR2 is SVGIG (reference sequence). This CDR3 comprises 12 residues. The CDR3 sequence: CAWRKAGTTQHF. The CDR3 bases are TGTGCCTGGAGAAAAGCGGGGACGACCCAGCATTTT.

The rearrangement joins TRBV30 to TRBJ1-3; 8 positions match TRBD1. CDR3 length: 15 residues. Germline CDR1 GTSNPN, CDR2 SVGIG (reference sequence). V lost 3 bases to trimming and J lost 0 bases; unmatched junction nucleotides: 4. The CDR3: CAWSRDRPSGNTIYF. CDR3 nucleotide sequence: TGTGCCTGGAGCAGGGACAGGCCCTCTGGAAACACCATATATTTT.

The chain has TRBV28 and TRBJ1-2; D remains unclear. V was pared by 5 bases and J by 4 bases, with 17 bases between. CDR3 size: 15 residues. The germline V gene has CDR1 MDHEN and CDR2 SYDVKM. The DNA for the CDR3 is TGTGCCAGCAGTATCTCGGATAGTTCCGTCTATGGCTACACCTTC. As protein: CASSISDSSVYGYTF.